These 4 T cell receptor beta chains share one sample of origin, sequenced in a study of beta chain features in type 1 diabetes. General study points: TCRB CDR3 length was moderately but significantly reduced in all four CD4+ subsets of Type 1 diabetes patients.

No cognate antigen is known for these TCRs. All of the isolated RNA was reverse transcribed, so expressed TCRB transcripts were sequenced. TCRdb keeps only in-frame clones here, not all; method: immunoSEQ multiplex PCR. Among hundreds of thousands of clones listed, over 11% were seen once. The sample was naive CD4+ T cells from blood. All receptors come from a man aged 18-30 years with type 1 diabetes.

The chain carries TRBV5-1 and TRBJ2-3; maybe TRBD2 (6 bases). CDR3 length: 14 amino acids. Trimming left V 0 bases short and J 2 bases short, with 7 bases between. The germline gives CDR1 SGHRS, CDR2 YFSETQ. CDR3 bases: TGCGCCAGCAGCTTGGGACTAGACACAGATACGCAGTATTTT. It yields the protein CASSLGLDTDTQYF.

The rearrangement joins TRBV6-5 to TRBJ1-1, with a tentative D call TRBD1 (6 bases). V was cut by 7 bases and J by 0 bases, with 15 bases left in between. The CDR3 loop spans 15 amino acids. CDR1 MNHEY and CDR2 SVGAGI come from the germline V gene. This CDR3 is CASTKSQGLNTEAFF. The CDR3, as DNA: TGTGCCAGCACCAAAAGTCAGGGGCTGAACACTGAAGCTTTCTTT.

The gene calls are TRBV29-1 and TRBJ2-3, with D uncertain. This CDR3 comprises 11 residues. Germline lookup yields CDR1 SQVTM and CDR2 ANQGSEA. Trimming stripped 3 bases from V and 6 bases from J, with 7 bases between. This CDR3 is CSVETDDTQYF. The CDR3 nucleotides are TGCAGCGTTGAGACGGATGATACGCAGTATTTT.

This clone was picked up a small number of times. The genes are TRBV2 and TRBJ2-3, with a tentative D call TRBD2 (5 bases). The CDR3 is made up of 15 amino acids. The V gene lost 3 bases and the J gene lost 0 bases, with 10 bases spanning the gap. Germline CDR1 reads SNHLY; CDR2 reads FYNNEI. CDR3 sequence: CASSDGLSSTDTQYF. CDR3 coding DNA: TGTGCCAGCAGTGATGGACTCTCTAGCACAGATACGCAGTATTTT.